Following are 27 T cell receptor beta chains from one sample sequenced in a study of cytomegalovirus exposure and HLA in healthy donors. Primers: 60 Vbeta forward and 13 Jbeta reverse. Method: immunoSEQ multiplex PCR; TCRdb's copy keeps in-frame clones and lacks some. Seen in this sample are about 150,000 clones; the ten most common clones hold 1.5% to 2%. Sequencing was carried out using PBMCs. The source of these receptors is a woman in her forties or fifties in good health and CMV-seronegative.

V and J are TRBV15 and TRBJ2-3; 10 nucleotides agree with TRBD2. The V gene end was trimmed by 2 bases and the J gene end by 4 bases; junction bases not matched to a gene: 6. The CDR3 has 16 amino acids. Germline V gene sequence: CDR1 LNHNV, CDR2 YYDKDF (reference sequence). In DNA form, the CDR3 reads TGTGCCACCAGCAGACGAGCGGGAGGGGGAGCAGATACGCAGTATTTT. Its protein product is CATSRRAGGGADTQYF.

V usage is TRBV7-3 and J usage is TRBJ1-1, with 7 bases that match TRBD1. V shed 6 bases, J shed 0 bases, and the junction held 7 bases outside the gene matches. Germline CDR1 is SGHTA and CDR2 is FQGTGA. This CDR3 comprises 15 residues. CDR3 in DNA: TGTGCCAGCAGGGATAGGGACAGCTTGAACACTGAAGCTTTCTTT. Residues: CASRDRDSLNTEAFF.

This chain connects TRBV16 to TRBJ1-5, with D unresolved. Looked up from germline, CDR1 is KGHSY and CDR2 is FQNENV. V lost 0 bases and J lost 2, with 14 bases in between. The CDR3 covers 17 residues. The CDR3 is CASSQSGPKRGNQPQHF. The CDR3 bases are TGTGCCAGCAGCCAATCAGGGCCTAAGAGGGGCAATCAGCCCCAGCATTTT. Supplemented by reference TRBV16 and TRBJ1-5, the full variable domain reads GEEVAQTPKHLVRGEGQKAKLYCAPIKGHSYVFWYQQVLKNEFKFLISFQNENVFDETGMPKERFSAKCLPNSPCSLEIQATKLEDSAVYFCASSQSGPKRGNQPQHFGDGTRLSIL.

The chain is built from TRBV25-1 and TRBJ2-1; 10 bases map to TRBD2. CDR3 length: 14 amino acids. Trimming at V came to 7 bases and at J to 8 bases, leaving 8 bases not matched to a gene. Per germline, CDR1 MGHDK and CDR2 SYGVNS. For the CDR3, the DNA is TGTGCCAGCACCAGCGGGAGGGTGTTGGATGAGCAGTTCTTC. It is translated as CASTSGRVLDEQFF.

The CDR3, as DNA: TGTGCCAGTAGCCCTGGAGGAGATACGCAGTATTTT. Its protein product is CASSPGGDTQYF. The V and J genes are TRBV19 and TRBJ2-3, with a tentative D call TRBD2 (5 bases). The CDR3 is made up of 12 amino acids. Germline CDR1 is LNHDA and CDR2 is SQIVND (reference sequence). Trimming stripped 6 bases from V and 5 bases from J, with 9 bases between.

The rearrangement joins TRBV6-5 to TRBJ2-7; perhaps TRBD2 as D (6 bases). Trimming stripped 6 bases from V and 4 bases from J, with 19 bases between. CDR1 and CDR2 from the germline V gene are MNHEY and SVGAGI. The length of the CDR3 is 15 residues. CDR3 sequence reads: CASSPMGGGLYEQYF. The CDR3 DNA reads TGTGCCAGCAGCCCAATGGGAGGCGGGTTGTACGAGCAGTACTTC.

The chain uses TRBV28 and TRBJ2-1; the match to TRBD1 covers 9 bases. CDR1 MDHEN and CDR2 SYDVKM come from the germline V gene. V shed 6 bases, J shed 9 bases, and the junction held 15 bases outside the gene matches. This CDR3 is built from 16 residues. CDR3 region: CASSLLGTGHKGEQFF. CDR3 in DNA: TGTGCCAGCAGCCTCTTAGGGACAGGGCATAAAGGTGAGCAGTTCTTC. The whole variable domain, filled in from reference TRBV28 and TRBJ2-1, reads DVKVTQSSRYLVKRTGEKVFLECVQDMDHENMFWYRQDPGLGLRLIYFSYDVKMKEKGDIPEGYSVSREKKERFSLILESASTNQTSMYLCASSLLGTGHKGEQFFGPGTRLTVL.

The chain has TRBV2 and TRBJ2-3; 9 nucleotides align to TRBD2. V lost 2 bases and J lost 4; bases outside the gene matches: 7. CDR3 size: 16 residues. Germline V gene data show CDR1 as SNHLY and CDR2 as FYNNEI. Here the CDR3 reads CASSETGGGGADTQYF. DNA for the CDR3: TGTGCCAGCAGTGAAACCGGCGGGGGGGGAGCAGATACGCAGTATTTT.

The chain recombines TRBV28 with TRBJ1-1; 7 nucleotides align to TRBD1. Germline trimming cut 3 bases from V and 4 bases from J; bases unmatched to any gene: 8. Germline CDR1 is MDHEN and CDR2 is SYDVKM. The CDR3 has 15 amino acids. Here the CDR3 DNA reads TGTGCCAGCAGTTTCTTGGGACAGTCGGGCACTGAAGCTTTCTTT. It specifies CASSFLGQSGTEAFF.

V usage is TRBV9 and J usage is TRBJ2-3; 8 nucleotides align to TRBD1. V shed 0 bases and J 0 bases; nucleotides not matched to a gene: 3. Germline CDR1 is SGDLS and CDR2 is YYNGEE. The length of the CDR3 is 16 residues. The CDR3 sequence is CASSVGRQGSTDTQYF. The CDR3 bases are TGTGCCAGCAGCGTAGGAAGACAGGGGAGCACAGATACGCAGTATTTT. Full variable domain (missing parts from reference TRBV9 and TRBJ2-3): DSGVTQTPKHLITATGQRVTLRCSPRSGDLSVYWYQQSLDQGLQFLIQYYNGEERAKGNILERFSAQQFPDLHSELNLSSLELGDSALYFCASSVGRQGSTDTQYFGPGTRLTVL.

V usage is TRBV5-4 and J usage is TRBJ1-1; 8 bases are shared with TRBD1. Germline V gene lookup returns CDR1 SGHNT and CDR2 YYREEE (reference sequence). After removal of 0 bases from V and 2 bases from J, the junction contained 9 bases not matched to a gene. The length of the CDR3 is 17 residues. The CDR3 coding sequence is TGTGCCAGCAGCTTGGGGACAGGGAGTGTGGGTAACACTGAAGCTTTCTTT. Translated: CASSLGTGSVGNTEAFF.

V is TRBV7-2 and J is TRBJ2-5; D is perhaps TRBD1 (5 bases). Germline lookup yields CDR1 SGHTA and CDR2 FQGNSA. This CDR3 is built from 16 residues. V was trimmed by 1 base and J by 8 bases, leaving 20 bases between them. CDR3 in DNA: TGTGCCAGCAGCTTAGTTCCCAGGGCATCCACCCCAACCCAGTACTTC. Translated: CASSLVPRASTPTQYF.

V usage is TRBV19 and J usage is TRBJ1-3; TRBD1 agrees at 7 bases. V was clipped by 8 bases and J by 4 bases; unmatched bases: 11. This CDR3 contains 15 residues. In germline, CDR1 is LNHDA, CDR2 SQIVND (reference sequence). CDR3 coding DNA: TGTGCCAGTGGATTACAGGGGAAGGGAGGAAACACCATATATTTT. It encodes CASGLQGKGGNTIYF.

The chain has TRBV2 and TRBJ2-1; 8 nucleotides match TRBD1. Germline CDR1 reads SNHLY; CDR2 reads FYNNEI. The CDR3 sequence is 15 residues long. J lost 2 bases, V lost 3 bases, and 3 bases had no gene match. The CDR3 loop reads CASSEGTGPYNEQFF. The CDR3 DNA reads TGTGCCAGCAGTGAGGGGACAGGACCCTACAATGAGCAGTTCTTC.

This chain joins TRBV11-2 and TRBJ2-7; 9 bases align to TRBD1. The V gene end was trimmed by 5 bases and the J gene end by 5 bases; junction bases not matched to a gene: 10. The germline CDR1 and CDR2 sequences are SGHAT and FQNNGV. CDR3 length equals 15 residues. CDR3 bases: TGTGCCAGCAGCCGCAACCGGGACAGGGATCACGAGCAGTACTTC. This encodes CASSRNRDRDHEQYF. Full variable domain (rest looked up from reference TRBV11-2 and TRBJ2-7): EAGVAQSPRYKIIEKRQSVAFWCNPISGHATLYWYQQILGQGPKLLIQFQNNGVVDDSQLPKDRFSAERLKGVDSTLKIQPAKLEDSAVYLCASSRNRDRDHEQYFGPGTRLTVT.

The chain combines TRBV19 with TRBJ2-7; 7 bases are a match to TRBD2. This CDR3 is built from 14 residues. After removal of 1 base from V and 3 bases from J, the junction contained 3 bases not matched to a gene. CDR1 and CDR2 (germline): LNHDA, SQIVND (reference sequence). The CDR3 DNA is TGTGCCAGTAGTATAGCGGGGACTAACTACGAGCAGTACTTC. Translation: CASSIAGTNYEQYF.

The chain joins TRBV30 to TRBJ1-2, with a possible D match to TRBD1 (5 bases). This CDR3 has 12 residues. Germline V gene sequence: CDR1 GTSNPN, CDR2 SVGIG (reference sequence). V lost 4 bases, J lost 4 bases, and 10 bases lay in between. The CDR3 here is CAWIKGIYGYTF. As DNA, the CDR3 is TGTGCCTGGATTAAGGGGATCTATGGCTACACCTTC.

As concerns this clone: Other DNA sequences within the sample encode an identical CDR3. The DNA for the CDR3 is TGCGCCAGCAGCCAAGGAAGGGGATCTGGAAACACCATATATTTT. Translating gives CASSQGRGSGNTIYF. V is TRBV4-3 and J is TRBJ1-3, with D perhaps matching TRBD1 (5 bases). V lost 1 base to trimming and J lost 1 base, with 8 bases between them. This CDR3 has 15 amino acids. Germline values: CDR1 LGHNA, CDR2 YSLEER.

The rearrangement links TRBV4-1 to TRBJ2-4; 15 nucleotides agree with TRBD2. Germline CDR1 and CDR2: MGHRA and YSYEKL. This CDR3 region has 18 residues. V lost 6 bases and J lost 0; bases outside the gene matches: 6. The CDR3 spells CASRQGLAGGLAKNIQYF. The DNA of the CDR3 is TGCGCCAGCAGACAGGGACTAGCGGGGGGTCTAGCCAAAAACATTCAGTACTTC.

The chain couples TRBV9 to TRBJ2-3; TRBD2 matches 9 bases. The CDR3 runs to 20 residues. CDR1 and CDR2 (germline): SGDLS, YYNGEE. V was pared by 0 bases and J by 6 bases, with 20 bases of the junction left unmatched. CDR3 sequence: CASSVDEAGGVIPYTDTQYF. The CDR3 DNA follows: TGTGCCAGCAGCGTAGATGAGGCGGGGGGGGTAATACCGTACACCGATACGCAGTATTTT.

The rearrangement links TRBV7-2 to TRBJ2-3, with D possibly matching TRBD2 (6 bases). Germline CDR1 reads SGHTA; CDR2 reads FQGNSA. This CDR3 spans 14 amino acids. Trimming took off 5 bases at V and 2 bases at J, with 11 bases between the two ends. The CDR3 sequence is CASSPGLFTDTQYF. The CDR3 DNA reads TGTGCCAGCAGCCCCGGACTATTCACAGATACGCAGTATTTT.

This rearrangement joins TRBV2 to TRBJ2-5; perhaps TRBD2 as D (6 bases). The CDR3 runs to 13 residues. Germline V gene lookup returns CDR1 SNHLY and CDR2 FYNNEI. V was shortened by 10 bases and J by 5 bases, with 17 bases between the two germline ends. CDR3 in amino acids: CATNGGRGETQYF. For the CDR3, the DNA is TGTGCCACCAACGGGGGTAGGGGCGAGACCCAGTACTTC. The variable domain in full, with the rest retrieved from reference TRBV2 and TRBJ2-5, is EPEVTQTPSHQVTQMGQEVILRCVPISNHLYFYWYRQILGQKVEFLVSFYNNEISEKSEIFDDQFSVERPDGSNFTLKIRSTKLEDSAMYFCATNGGRGETQYFGPGTRLLVL.

The V gene is TRBV7-9, the J gene TRBJ2-7, with TRBD1 matching 7 bases. The CDR3 covers 13 residues. Unmatched junction bases numbered 3, after V lost 4 bases and J lost 3 bases. Germline CDR1 and CDR2: SEHNR and FQNEAQ (reference sequence). CDR3 loop: CASSYRTGYEQYF. CDR3 in DNA: TGTGCCAGCAGCTACAGGACAGGCTACGAGCAGTACTTC.

CDR3 DNA sequence: TGTGCCTGGAGAGGCAGGGAAGCTGGAAACACCATATATTTT. This gives the protein CAWRGREAGNTIYF. This chain joins TRBV30 and TRBJ1-3; possible D gene TRBD1, 5 bases. Trimming removed 3 bases from V and 2 bases from J, with 11 bases in between. The CDR3 is 14 residues long. CDR1 is GTSNPN, CDR2 SVGIG, per germline (reference sequence).

This chain uses TRBV7-9 with TRBJ2-2, with a possible D match to TRBD2 (6 bases). Trimming took 4 bases from V and 7 from J, leaving 7 bases between them. The germline V gene has CDR1 SEHNR and CDR2 FQNEAQ (reference sequence). The CDR3 totals 12 residues. CDR3 in DNA: TGTGCCAGCAGCTGGGAGGTCGGGGAGCTGTTTTTT. Translated, it gives CASSWEVGELFF.

V is TRBV7-2 and J is TRBJ2-1; weak D call: TRBD1 (5 bases). Germline lookup yields CDR1 SGHTA and CDR2 FQGNSA. V was trimmed by 4 bases and J by 6 bases, leaving 19 bases between them. The CDR3 contains 16 residues. The CDR3 DNA reads as TGTGCCAGCAGCTCCTTCTTCAGCAAGGGGCCCAATGAGCAGTTCTTC. It codes for CASSSFFSKGPNEQFF.

The rearrangement links TRBV7-3 to TRBJ2-2; TRBD2 might be the D (6 bases). The length of the CDR3 is 14 residues. The V gene's germline CDR1 is SGHTA and CDR2 FQGTGA. V lost 3 bases, J lost 4 bases, and 9 bases lay in between. In nucleotides, the CDR3 is TGTGCCAGCAGCTTGGAGGGGCGCACCGGGGAGCTGTTTTTT. It encodes CASSLEGRTGELFF.